Listed below are T cell receptor beta chains from one sample, sequenced in a study of shared clonotypes between healthy human individuals. Method: immunoSEQ multiplex PCR; TCRdb's copy keeps in-frame clones and lacks some. The sample shows 650,000 to 700,000 clones, less than 95% of them seen only once. Sequenced sample: memory CD8+ T cells from PBMCs. These receptors came from a man aged 18 to 29 in good health. Some clones in this sample may be carry-over from other donors' samples. Both conserved end residues are part of each CDR3. The D gene is left open where the match is weak. Clone size is not always given. Where it is, it says once, few, many or a class for expanded clones.

CDR3 length,D gene,J gene,V gene,clone size,CDR3 DNA,CDR3 protein
16,TRBD1,TRBJ2-7,TRBV4-1,-,TGCGCCAGCAGCGACCCTACCGGGACAGGGGCCCACGAGCAGTACTTC,CASSDPTGTGAHEQYF
15,-,TRBJ2-5,TRBV7-9,once,TGTGCCAGCAGCTTACGGATAGGGAGCAACGAGACCCAGTACTTC,CASSLRIGSNETQYF
15,-,TRBJ2-2,TRBV4-3,-,TGCGCCAGCAGCCAGAGGACACTAAGCAGCGGGGAGCTGTTTTTT,CASSQRTLSSGELFF
19,TRBD2,TRBJ2-2,TRBV11-3,-,TGTGCCAGCAGCCCAGGGACTAGCGGATCGAAGCCAAACACCGGGGAGCTGTTTTTT,CASSPGTSGSKPNTGELFF
13,-,TRBJ2-5,TRBV11-2,-,TGTGCCAGCAGCTTAGGATGGGAAGAGACCCAGTACTTC,CASSLGWEETQYF
15,TRBD2,TRBJ2-1,TRBV7-9,-,TGTGCCAGCAGCTTGGCGGGAGGGCCCTACAATGAGCAGTTCTTC,CASSLAGGPYNEQFF
14,-,TRBJ2-7,TRBV11-2,-,TGTGCCAGCAGCTTAGTCGGCAGGGCTTACGAGCAGTACTTC,CASSLVGRAYEQYF
16,TRBD2,TRBJ2-7,TRBV15,-,TGTGCCACCAGCAGGGGACTAGCGGGAAAGGCCTACGAGCAGTACTTC,CATSRGLAGKAYEQYF
16,-,TRBJ2-2,TRBV27,-,TGTGCCAGCAGTTTATACTCCTTCGCGAACACCGGGGAGCTGTTTTTT,CASSLYSFANTGELFF
16,-,TRBJ1-2,TRBV15,-,TGTGCCACCAGGGGGGCCACTAACCCTCTCGACTATGGCTACACCTTC,CATRGATNPLDYGYTF
15,TRBD1,TRBJ2-7,TRBV30,-,TGTGCCTGGAGTATGCCGGGACAGGGGACCTACGAGCAGTACTTC,CAWSMPGQGTYEQYF
14,-,TRBJ2-3,TRBV7-3,-,TGTGCCAGCAGCTTAAAGGGCGGTGGGGATACGCAGTATTTT,CASSLKGGGDTQYF
18,TRBD1,TRBJ2-6,TRBV6-1,-,TGTGCCAGCAGTGAAGTAGGGGACAGCGCTTTTGGGGCCAACGTCCTGACTTTC,CASSEVGDSAFGANVLTF
14,TRBD1,TRBJ2-2,TRBV11-2,-,TGTGCCAGCAGGCGACAGGGGGCTAACGGGGAGCTGTTTTTT,CASRRQGANGELFF
12,-,TRBJ2-3,TRBV7-3,-,TGTGCCAGCAGCTCGGGTGCAGATACGCAGTATTTT,CASSSGADTQYF
14,TRBD1,TRBJ2-7,TRBV28,-,TGTGCCAGCAGTTTCGAACAGGGGGCTTACGAGCAGTACTTC,CASSFEQGAYEQYF
13,TRBD1,TRBJ2-7,TRBV10-1,-,TGCGCCAGCAGTGATATGGACAGGGACGAGCAGTACTTC,CASSDMDRDEQYF
18,TRBD2,TRBJ2-3,TRBV7-8,-,TGTGCCAGCAGCTACGGACTAGCGGGGGAATTACGCACAGATACGCAGTATTTT,CASSYGLAGELRTDTQYF
15,TRBD2,TRBJ2-7,TRBV29-1,-,TGCAGCGTTGAACTGACTAGCGGGGGCTCCTACGAGCAGTACTTC,CSVELTSGGSYEQYF
16,-,TRBJ2-7,TRBV5-5,once,TGTGCCAGCAGCCCGACACCGGGAAGCGTTTTCCTCGAGCAGTACTTC,CASSPTPGSVFLEQYF
14,-,TRBJ1-5,TRBV19,-,TGTGCCAGTAGTGTTTACAGTAGCAATCAGCCCCAGCATTTT,CASSVYSSNQPQHF
13,-,TRBJ1-2,TRBV27,few,TGTGCCAGCACCGCACGGGGCGATGGCGGCTACACCTTC,CASTARGDGGYTF
15,-,TRBJ2-1,TRBV4-1,-,TGCGCCAGCAGCCGAAATCGGTTCTCCTACAATGAGCAGTTCTTC,CASSRNRFSYNEQFF
16,TRBD2,TRBJ2-7,TRBV19,-,TGTGCCAGTAGTAGTGATAGCGGGAGGATTATGGGCGAGCAGTACTTC,CASSSDSGRIMGEQYF
14,-,TRBJ1-1,TRBV27,-,TGTGCCAGCAGTTTAGGGCAGGGACCCACTGAAGCTTTCTTT,CASSLGQGPTEAFF
11,-,TRBJ2-7,TRBV5-6,-,TGTGCCAGCAGCTTGTCTGGGGAGCAGTACTTC,CASSLSGEQYF